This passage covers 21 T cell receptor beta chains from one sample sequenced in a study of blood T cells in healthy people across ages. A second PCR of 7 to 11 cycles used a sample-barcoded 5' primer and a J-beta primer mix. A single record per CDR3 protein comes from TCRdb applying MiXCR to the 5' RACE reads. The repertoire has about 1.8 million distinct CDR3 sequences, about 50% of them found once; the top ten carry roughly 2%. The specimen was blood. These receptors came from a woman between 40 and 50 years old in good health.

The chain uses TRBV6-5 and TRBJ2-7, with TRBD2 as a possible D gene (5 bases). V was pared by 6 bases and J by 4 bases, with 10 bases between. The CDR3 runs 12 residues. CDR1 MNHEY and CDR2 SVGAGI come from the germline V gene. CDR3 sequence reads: CASRTRGYEQYF. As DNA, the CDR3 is TGTGCCAGCAGGACTCGGGGATACGAGCAGTACTTC.

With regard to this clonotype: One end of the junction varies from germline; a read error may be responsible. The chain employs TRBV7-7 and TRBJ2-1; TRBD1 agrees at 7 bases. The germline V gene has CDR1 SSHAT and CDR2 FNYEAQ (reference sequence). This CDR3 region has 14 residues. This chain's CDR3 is CASSLSTGVYEQFF. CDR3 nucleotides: TGTGCTAGCAGCTTAAGCACAGGGGTGTATGAGCAGTTCTTC.

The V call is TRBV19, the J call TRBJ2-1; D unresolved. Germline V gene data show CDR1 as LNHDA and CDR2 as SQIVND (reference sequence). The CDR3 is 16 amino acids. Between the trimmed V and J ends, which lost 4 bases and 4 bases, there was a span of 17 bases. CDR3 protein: CASSTSFGPRYNEQFF. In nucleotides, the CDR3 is TGTGCCAGTAGTACTTCCTTCGGACCGAGATACAATGAGCAGTTCTTC.

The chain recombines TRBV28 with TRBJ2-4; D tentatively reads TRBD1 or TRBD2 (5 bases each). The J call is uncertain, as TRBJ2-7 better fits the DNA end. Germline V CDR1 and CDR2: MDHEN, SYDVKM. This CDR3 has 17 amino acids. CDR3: CASRPPGPSFNLYEQYF. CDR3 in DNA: TGTGCCAGCAGGCCTCCGGGACCCTCTTTTAACCTCTACGAGCAGTACTTC.

As DNA, the CDR3 is TGTGCCAGCAGCTTAGGAGGACTAGCGGGGGGGCCAAAGCAGTTCTTC. Translating it yields CASSLGGLAGGPKQFF. J is TRBJ2-1 and V is TRBV7-9, with 15 positions matching TRBD2. This CDR3 contains 16 residues. Germline CDR1 SEHNR, CDR2 FQNEAQ (reference sequence). V was clipped by 1 base and J by 11 bases; unmatched bases: 6.

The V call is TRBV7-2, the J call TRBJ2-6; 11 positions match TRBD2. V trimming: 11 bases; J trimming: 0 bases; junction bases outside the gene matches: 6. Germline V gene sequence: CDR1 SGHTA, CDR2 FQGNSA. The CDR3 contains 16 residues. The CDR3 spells CAGGTSGSSGANVLTF. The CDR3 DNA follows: TGTGCCGGGGGGACTAGCGGAAGCTCTGGGGCCAACGTCCTGACTTTC.

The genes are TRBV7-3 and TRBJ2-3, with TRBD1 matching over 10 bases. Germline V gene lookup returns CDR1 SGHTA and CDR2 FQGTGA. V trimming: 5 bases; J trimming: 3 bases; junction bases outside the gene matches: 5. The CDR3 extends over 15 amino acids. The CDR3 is CASSRDRGTTDTQYF. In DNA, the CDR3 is TGTGCCAGCAGCCGGGACAGGGGTACGACAGATACGCAGTATTTT.

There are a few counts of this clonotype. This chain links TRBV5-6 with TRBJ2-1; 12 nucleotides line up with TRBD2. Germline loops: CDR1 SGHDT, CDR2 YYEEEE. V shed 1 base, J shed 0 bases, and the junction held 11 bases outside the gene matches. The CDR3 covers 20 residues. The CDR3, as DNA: TGTGCCAGCAGCTTGATTTCCGGCCTAGCGGGGGGGAGCTCCTACAATGAGCAGTTCTTC. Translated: CASSLISGLAGGSSYNEQFF.

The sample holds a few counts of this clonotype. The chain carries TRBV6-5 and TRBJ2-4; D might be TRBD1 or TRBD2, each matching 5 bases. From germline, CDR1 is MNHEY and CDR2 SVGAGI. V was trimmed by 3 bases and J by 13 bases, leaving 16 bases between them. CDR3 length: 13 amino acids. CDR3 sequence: CASSYPGRMQQYF. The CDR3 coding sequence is TGTGCCAGCAGTTATCCGGGACGAATGCAGCAGTACTTC.

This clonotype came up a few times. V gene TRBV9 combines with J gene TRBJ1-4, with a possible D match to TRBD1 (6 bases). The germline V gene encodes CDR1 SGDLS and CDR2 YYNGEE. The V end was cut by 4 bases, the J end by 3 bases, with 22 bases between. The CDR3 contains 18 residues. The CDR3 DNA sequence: TGTGCCAGCAGCCCCCGGTGGGGGGGCGGGACGTCTAATGAAAAACTGTTTTTT. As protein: CASSPRWGGGTSNEKLFF.

The CDR3 DNA reads as TGTGCCAGCAGCCCGGGGGTACTAAACAATGAGCAGTTCTTC. Translating it yields CASSPGVLNNEQFF. V usage is TRBV4-2 and J usage is TRBJ2-1; possibly TRBD2 for D (6 bases). The CDR3 is 14 amino acids. Germline CDR1 reads LGHNA; CDR2 reads YNFKEQ. V lost 4 bases and J lost 5, with 12 bases in between.

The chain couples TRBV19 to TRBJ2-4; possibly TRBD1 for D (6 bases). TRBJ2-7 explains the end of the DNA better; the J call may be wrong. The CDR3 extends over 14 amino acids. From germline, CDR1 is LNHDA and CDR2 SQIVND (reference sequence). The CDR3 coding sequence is TGTGCCAGTAGCCATACCCCAGGGGCCTACGAGCAGTACTTC. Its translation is CASSHTPGAYEQYF.

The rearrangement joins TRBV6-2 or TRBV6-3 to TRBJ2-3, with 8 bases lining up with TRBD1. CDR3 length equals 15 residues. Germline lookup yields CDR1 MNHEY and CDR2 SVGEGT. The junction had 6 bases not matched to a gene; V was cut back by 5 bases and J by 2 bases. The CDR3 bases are TGTGCCAGCAGTGGACAGGGTTTTATCACAGATACGCAGTATTTT. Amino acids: CASSGQGFITDTQYF.

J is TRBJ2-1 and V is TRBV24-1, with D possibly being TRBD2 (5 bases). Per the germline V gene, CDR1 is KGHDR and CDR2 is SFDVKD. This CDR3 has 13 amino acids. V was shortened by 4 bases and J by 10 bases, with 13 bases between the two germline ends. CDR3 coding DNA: TGTGCCACCAGTGAAGGAGGCTCTTACGAGCAGTTCTTC. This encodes CATSEGGSYEQFF.

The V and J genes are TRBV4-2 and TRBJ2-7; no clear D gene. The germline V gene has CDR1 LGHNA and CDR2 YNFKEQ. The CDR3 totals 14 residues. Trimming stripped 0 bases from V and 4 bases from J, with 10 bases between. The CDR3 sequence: CASSQDLTVYEQYF. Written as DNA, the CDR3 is TGTGCCAGCAGCCAAGATTTGACGGTATACGAGCAGTACTTC.

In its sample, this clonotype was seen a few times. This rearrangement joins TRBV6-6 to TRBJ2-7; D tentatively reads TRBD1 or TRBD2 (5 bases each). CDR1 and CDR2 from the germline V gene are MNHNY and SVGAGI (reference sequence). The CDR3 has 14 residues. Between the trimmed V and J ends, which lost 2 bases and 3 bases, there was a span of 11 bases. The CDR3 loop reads CASSYGTPGYEQYF. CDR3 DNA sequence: TGTGCCAGCAGTTACGGGACCCCGGGCTACGAGCAGTACTTC.

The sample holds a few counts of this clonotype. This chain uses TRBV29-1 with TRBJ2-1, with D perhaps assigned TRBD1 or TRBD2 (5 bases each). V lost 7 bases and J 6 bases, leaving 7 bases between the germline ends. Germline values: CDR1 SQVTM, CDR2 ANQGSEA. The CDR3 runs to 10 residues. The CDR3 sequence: CSAGANEQFF. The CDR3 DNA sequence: TGCAGCGCCGGGGCCAATGAGCAGTTCTTC.

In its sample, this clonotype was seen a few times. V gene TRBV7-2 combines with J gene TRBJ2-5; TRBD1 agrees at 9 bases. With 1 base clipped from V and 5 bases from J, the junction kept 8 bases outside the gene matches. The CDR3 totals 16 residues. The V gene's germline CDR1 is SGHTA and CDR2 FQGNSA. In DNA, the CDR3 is TGTGCCAGCAGCTTAGATGGGACAGGGATATCGGAGACCCAGTACTTC. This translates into CASSLDGTGISETQYF.

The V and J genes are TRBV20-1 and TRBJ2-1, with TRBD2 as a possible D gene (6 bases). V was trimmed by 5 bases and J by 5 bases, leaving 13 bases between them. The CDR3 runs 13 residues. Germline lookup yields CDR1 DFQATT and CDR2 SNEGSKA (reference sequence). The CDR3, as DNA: TGCAGTGCTCACTTACCGGGGGACAATGAGCAGTTCTTC. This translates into CSAHLPGDNEQFF.

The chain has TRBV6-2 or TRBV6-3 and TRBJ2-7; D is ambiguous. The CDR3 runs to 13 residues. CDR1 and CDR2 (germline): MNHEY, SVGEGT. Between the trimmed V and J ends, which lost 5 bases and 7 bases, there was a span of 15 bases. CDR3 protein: CASSDRMSDEQYF. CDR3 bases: TGTGCCAGCAGTGATCGTATGTCGGATGAGCAGTACTTC.

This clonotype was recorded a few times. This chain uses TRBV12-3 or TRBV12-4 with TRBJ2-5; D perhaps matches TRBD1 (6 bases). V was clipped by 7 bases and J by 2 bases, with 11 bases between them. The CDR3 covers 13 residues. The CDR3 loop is CASTRQAQETQYF. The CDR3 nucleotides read TGTGCCAGCACGAGACAGGCTCAAGAGACCCAGTACTTC.